These 3 T cell receptor beta chains were sequenced from one sample in a study of shared clonotypes between healthy human individuals. TCRdb keeps only in-frame clones here, not all; method: immunoSEQ multiplex PCR. The sample gives approximately 1.5 million clones, 95% to 99% of which show up once; roughly 0.45% is in the top ten. Sequences were obtained from naive CD4+ T cells sorted from blood. Subset in this sample: CD45RA+ positively selected. The receptor source for this set is a man under 40 in good health.

This chain joins TRBV7-3 and TRBJ2-6; D unclear. Germline V CDR1 and CDR2: SGHTA, FQGTGA. The CDR3 has 15 amino acids. V was shortened by 2 bases and J by 0 bases, with 5 bases between the two germline ends. CDR3 region: CASSLERSGANVLTF. Written as DNA, the CDR3 is TGTGCCAGCAGCTTAGAGCGCTCTGGGGCCAACGTCCTGACTTTC.

CDR3 bases: TGTGCCAGCAGCGTAGAAACTCTATCCTACAATGAGCAGTTCTTC. Translation gives CASSVETLSYNEQFF. V is TRBV9 and J is TRBJ2-1, with D unclear. CDR1 is SGDLS and CDR2 is YYNGEE in the germline V gene. The CDR3 is 15 amino acids. V lost 0 bases and J lost 1, with 8 bases in between.

There are many counts of this clone. This CDR3 fails to terminate in the conserved phenylalanine or tryptophan, so it likely reflects a read error. The limits of the CDR3 on the DNA are not certain, so only TCRdb's listed CDR3 is given. V is TRBV20-1 and J is TRBJ2-7. Germline-derived CDR1 and CDR2 are DFQATT and SNEGSKA (reference sequence). The CDR3 length equals 11 residues, ends included. The CDR3 sequence: CSASGPGPPGI.